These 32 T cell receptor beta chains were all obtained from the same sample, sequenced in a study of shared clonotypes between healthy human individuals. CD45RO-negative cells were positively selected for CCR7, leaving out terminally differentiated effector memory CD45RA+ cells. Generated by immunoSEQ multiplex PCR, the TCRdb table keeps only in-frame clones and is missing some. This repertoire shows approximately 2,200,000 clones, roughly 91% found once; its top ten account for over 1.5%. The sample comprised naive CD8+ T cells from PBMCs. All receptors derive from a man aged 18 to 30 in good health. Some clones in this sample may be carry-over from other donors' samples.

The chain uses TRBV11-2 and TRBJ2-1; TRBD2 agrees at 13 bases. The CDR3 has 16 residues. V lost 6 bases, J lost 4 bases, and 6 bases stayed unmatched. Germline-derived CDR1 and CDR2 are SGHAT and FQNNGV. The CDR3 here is CASRVGLAGPYNEQFF. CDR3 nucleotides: TGTGCCAGCAGGGTGGGACTAGCGGGACCTTACAATGAGCAGTTCTTC.

The CDR3 spells CASRSTSGIRAQYF. In DNA form, the CDR3 reads TGTGCCAGCAGATCGACTAGCGGGATCAGAGCTCAGTACTTC. This chain connects TRBV13 to TRBJ2-5; 11 nucleotides agree with TRBD2. J lost 11 bases, V lost 6 bases, and 11 bases had no gene match. In germline, CDR1 is PRHDT, CDR2 FYEKMQ (reference sequence). CDR3 size: 14 residues.

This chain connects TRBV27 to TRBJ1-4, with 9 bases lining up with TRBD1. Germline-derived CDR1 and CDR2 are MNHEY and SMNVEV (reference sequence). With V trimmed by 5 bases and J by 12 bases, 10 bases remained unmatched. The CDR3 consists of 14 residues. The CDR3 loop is CASSPTGGGLELFF. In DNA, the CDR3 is TGTGCCAGCAGTCCGACAGGGGGTGGACTTGAACTGTTTTTT.

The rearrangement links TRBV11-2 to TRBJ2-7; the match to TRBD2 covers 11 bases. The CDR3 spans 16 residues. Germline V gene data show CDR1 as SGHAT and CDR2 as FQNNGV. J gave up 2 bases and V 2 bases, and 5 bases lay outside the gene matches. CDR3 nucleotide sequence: TGTGCCAGCAGCTTATCTCAACTAGCGGGAGCCTACGAGCAGTACTTC. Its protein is CASSLSQLAGAYEQYF. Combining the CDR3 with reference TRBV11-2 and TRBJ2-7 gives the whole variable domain EAGVAQSPRYKIIEKRQSVAFWCNPISGHATLYWYQQILGQGPKLLIQFQNNGVVDDSQLPKDRFSAERLKGVDSTLKIQPAKLEDSAVYLCASSLSQLAGAYEQYFGPGTRLTVT.

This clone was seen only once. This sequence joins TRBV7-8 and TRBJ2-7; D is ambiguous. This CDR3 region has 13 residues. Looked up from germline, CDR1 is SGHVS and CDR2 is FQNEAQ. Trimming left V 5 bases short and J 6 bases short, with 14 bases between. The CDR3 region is CASSPLIQLEQYF. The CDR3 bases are TGTGCCAGCAGCCCCTTAATCCAGCTCGAGCAGTACTTC.

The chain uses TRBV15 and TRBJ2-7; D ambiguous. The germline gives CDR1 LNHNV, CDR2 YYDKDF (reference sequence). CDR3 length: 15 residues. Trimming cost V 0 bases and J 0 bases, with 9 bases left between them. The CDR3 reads CATSRDLTDSYEQYF. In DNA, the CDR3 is TGTGCCACCAGCAGAGATCTAACGGACTCCTACGAGCAGTACTTC.

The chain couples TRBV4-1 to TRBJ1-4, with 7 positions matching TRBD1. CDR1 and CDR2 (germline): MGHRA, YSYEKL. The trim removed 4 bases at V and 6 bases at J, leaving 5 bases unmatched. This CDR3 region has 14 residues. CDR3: CASSLGTAYEKLFF. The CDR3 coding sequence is TGCGCCAGCAGCCTAGGGACAGCCTATGAAAAACTGTTTTTT.

The CDR3 is CASSPVPYNEQFF. The CDR3 DNA reads as TGTGCCAGCAGTCCGGTCCCCTACAATGAGCAGTTCTTC. The J gene is TRBJ2-1, the V gene TRBV27; D gene ambiguous. V was shortened by 5 bases and J by 2 bases, with 7 bases between the two germline ends. In germline, CDR1 is MNHEY, CDR2 SMNVEV (reference sequence). This CDR3 is built from 13 residues.

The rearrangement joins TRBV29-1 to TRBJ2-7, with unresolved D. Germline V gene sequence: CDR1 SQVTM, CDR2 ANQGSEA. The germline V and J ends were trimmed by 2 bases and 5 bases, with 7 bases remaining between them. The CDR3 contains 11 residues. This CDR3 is CSVELSHEQYF. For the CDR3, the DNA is TGCAGCGTTGAACTGTCCCACGAGCAGTACTTC.

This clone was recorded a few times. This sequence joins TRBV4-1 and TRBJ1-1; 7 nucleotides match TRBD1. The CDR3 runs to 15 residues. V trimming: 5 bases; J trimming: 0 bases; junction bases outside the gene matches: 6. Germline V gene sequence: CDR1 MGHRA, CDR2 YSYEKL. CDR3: CASSSWTGLNTEAFF. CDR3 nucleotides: TGCGCCAGCAGCTCTTGGACAGGATTGAACACTGAAGCTTTCTTT.

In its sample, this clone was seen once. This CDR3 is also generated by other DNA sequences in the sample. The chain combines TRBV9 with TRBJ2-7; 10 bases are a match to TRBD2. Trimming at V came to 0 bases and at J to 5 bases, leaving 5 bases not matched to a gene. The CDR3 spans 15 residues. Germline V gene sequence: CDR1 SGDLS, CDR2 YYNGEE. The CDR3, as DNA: TGTGCCAGCAGCGTAGGAAGCGGGAGGGCCGACGAGCAGTACTTC. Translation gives CASSVGSGRADEQYF.

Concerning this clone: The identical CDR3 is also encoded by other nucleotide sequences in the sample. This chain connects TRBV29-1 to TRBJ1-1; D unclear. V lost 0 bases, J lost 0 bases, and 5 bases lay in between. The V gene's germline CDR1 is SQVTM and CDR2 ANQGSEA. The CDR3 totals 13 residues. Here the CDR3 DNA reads TGCAGCGTTGAAGATCGGCTGAACACTGAAGCTTTCTTT. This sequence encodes CSVEDRLNTEAFF. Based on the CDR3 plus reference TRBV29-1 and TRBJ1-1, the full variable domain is SAVISQKPSRDICQRGTSLTIQCQVDSQVTMMFWYRQQPGQSLTLIATANQGSEATYESGFVIDKFPISRPNLTFSTLTVSNMSPEDSSIYLCSVEDRLNTEAFFGQGTRLTVV.

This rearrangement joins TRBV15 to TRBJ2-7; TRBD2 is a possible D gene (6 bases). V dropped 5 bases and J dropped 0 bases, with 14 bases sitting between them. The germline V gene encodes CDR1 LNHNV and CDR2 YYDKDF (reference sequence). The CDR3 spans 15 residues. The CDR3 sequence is CATSPKGTLSYEQYF. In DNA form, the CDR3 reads TGTGCCACCAGCCCTAAAGGGACTCTCTCCTACGAGCAGTACTTC.

The CDR3 nucleotides are TGTGCCAGCAGCTTAAGTAGGGACGTCTACGAGCAGTACTTC. The encoded protein is CASSLSRDVYEQYF. The chain has TRBV7-9 and TRBJ2-7; D may correspond to TRBD1 or TRBD2 (5 bases each). The germline V gene has CDR1 SEHNR and CDR2 FQNEAQ (reference sequence). With 2 bases removed from V and 3 bases from J, the gap between germline ends came to 11 bases. The CDR3 is 14 residues long.

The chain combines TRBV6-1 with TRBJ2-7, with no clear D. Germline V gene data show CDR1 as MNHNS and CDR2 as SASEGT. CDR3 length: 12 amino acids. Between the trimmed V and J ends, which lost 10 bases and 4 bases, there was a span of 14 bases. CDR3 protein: CAIADRFYEQYF. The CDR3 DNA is TGTGCCATCGCCGACCGGTTTTACGAGCAGTACTTC.

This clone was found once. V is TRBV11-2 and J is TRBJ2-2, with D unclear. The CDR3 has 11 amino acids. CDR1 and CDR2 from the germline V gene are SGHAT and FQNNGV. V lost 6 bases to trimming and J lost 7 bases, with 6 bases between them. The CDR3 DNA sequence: TGTGCCAGCAGAGGCGGCGGGGAGCTGTTTTTT. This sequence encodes CASRGGGELFF.

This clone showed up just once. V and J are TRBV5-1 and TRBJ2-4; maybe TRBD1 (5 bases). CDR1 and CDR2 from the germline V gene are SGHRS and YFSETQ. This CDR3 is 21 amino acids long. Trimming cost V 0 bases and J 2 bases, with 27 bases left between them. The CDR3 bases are TGCGCCAGCAGCTTGGCAGGGCAGCCGAAGTCCCCGTCCTTCTCCAAAAACATTCAGTACTTC. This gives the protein CASSLAGQPKSPSFSKNIQYF.

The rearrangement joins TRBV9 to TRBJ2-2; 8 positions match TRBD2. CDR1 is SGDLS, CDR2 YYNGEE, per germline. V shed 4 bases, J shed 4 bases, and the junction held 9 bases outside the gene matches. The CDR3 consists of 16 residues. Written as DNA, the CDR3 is TGTGCCAGCAGCACCCCAGTCGCGGGAGGCACCGGGGAGCTGTTTTTT. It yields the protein CASSTPVAGGTGELFF.

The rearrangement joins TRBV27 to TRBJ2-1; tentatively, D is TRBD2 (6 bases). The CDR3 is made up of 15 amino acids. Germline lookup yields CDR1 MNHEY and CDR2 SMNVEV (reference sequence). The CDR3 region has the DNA TGTGTCACTTGTGGGGGGTCCCACCCATACAATGAGCAGTTCTTC. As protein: CVTCGGSHPYNEQFF.

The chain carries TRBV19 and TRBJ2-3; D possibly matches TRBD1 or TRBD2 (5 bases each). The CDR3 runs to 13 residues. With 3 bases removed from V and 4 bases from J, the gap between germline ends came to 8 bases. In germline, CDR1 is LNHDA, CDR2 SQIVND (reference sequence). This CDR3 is CASSIQGPDTQYF. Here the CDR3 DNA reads TGTGCCAGTAGTATTCAGGGACCAGATACGCAGTATTTT.

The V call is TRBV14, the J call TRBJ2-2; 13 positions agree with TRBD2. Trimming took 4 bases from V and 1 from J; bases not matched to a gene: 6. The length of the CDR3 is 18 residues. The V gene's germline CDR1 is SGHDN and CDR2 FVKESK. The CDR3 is CASSPYRTSGRNTGELFF. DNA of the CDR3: TGTGCCAGCAGCCCTTACAGGACTAGCGGGAGGAACACCGGGGAGCTGTTTTTT.

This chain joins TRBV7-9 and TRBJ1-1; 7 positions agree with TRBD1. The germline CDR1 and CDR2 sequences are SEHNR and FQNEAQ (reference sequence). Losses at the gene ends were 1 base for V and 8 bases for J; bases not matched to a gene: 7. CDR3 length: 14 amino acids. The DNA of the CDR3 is TGTGCCAGCAGCTTAGTTGTTGGCAGGGGGGAAGCTTTCTTT. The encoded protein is CASSLVVGRGEAFF.

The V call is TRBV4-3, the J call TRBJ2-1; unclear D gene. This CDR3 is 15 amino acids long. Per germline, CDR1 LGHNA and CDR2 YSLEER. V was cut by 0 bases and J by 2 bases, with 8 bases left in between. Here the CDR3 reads CASSQDPRTYNEQFF. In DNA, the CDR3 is TGCGCCAGCAGCCAAGATCCCCGTACCTACAATGAGCAGTTCTTC.

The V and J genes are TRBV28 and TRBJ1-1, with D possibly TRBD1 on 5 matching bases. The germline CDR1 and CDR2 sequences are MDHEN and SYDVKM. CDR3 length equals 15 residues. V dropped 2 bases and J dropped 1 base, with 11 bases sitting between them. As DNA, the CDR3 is TGTGCCAGCAGTTTAAAGGGGCAGGAGAACACTGAAGCTTTCTTT. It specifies CASSLKGQENTEAFF.

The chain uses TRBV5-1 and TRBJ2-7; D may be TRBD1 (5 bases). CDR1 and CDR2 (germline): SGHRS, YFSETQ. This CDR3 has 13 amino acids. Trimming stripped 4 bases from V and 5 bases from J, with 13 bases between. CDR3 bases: TGCGCCAGCAGCCATACAGGTGTAGACGAGCAGTACTTC. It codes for CASSHTGVDEQYF.

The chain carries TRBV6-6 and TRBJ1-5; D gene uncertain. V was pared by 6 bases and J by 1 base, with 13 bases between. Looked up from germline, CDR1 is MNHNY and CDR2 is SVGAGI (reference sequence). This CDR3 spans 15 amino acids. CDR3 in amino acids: CASSVSHRSNQPQHF. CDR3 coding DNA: TGTGCCAGCAGCGTTAGTCACCGCAGCAATCAGCCCCAGCATTTT.

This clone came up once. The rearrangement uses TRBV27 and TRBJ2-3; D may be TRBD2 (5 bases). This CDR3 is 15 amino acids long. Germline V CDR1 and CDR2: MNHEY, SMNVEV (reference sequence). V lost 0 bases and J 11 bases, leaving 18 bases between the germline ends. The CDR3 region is CASSLSAGPLLLQYF. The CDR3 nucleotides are TGTGCCAGCAGTTTATCCGCGGGCCCCCTGTTATTGCAGTATTTT.

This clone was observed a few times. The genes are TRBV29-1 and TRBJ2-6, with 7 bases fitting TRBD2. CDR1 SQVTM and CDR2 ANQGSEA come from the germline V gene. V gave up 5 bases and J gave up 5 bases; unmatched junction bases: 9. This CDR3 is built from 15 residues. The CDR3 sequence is CSVRGTGGRANVLTF. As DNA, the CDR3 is TGCAGCGTTCGGGGCACGGGGGGACGGGCCAACGTCCTGACTTTC.

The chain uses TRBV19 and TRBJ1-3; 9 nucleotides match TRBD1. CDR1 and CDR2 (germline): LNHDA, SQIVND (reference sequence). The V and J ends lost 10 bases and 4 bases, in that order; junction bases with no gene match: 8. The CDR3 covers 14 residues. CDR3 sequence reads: CATEQGAAGNTIYF. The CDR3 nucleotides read TGTGCCACCGAACAGGGGGCAGCAGGAAACACCATATATTTT.

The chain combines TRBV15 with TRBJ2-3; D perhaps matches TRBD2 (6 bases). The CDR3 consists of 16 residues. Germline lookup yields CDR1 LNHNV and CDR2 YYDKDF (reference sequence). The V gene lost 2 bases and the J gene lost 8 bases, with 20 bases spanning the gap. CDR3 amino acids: CATSRNFEGNGGTQYF. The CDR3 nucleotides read TGTGCCACCAGCAGAAATTTCGAAGGCAACGGGGGTACGCAGTATTTT.

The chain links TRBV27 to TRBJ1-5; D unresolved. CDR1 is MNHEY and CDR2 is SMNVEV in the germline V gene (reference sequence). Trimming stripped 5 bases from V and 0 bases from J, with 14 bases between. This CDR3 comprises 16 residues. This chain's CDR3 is CASSLRARYSNQPQHF. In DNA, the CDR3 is TGTGCCAGCAGTCTCCGGGCACGGTATAGCAATCAGCCCCAGCATTTT.

The CDR3 here is CSVAGFANEQFF. The CDR3 bases are TGCAGCGTTGCGGGCTTCGCCAATGAGCAGTTCTTC. The chain is built from TRBV29-1 and TRBJ2-1; D ambiguous. V dropped 4 bases and J dropped 6 bases, with 10 bases sitting between them. Germline assignment: CDR1 SQVTM and CDR2 ANQGSEA. This CDR3 comprises 12 residues.